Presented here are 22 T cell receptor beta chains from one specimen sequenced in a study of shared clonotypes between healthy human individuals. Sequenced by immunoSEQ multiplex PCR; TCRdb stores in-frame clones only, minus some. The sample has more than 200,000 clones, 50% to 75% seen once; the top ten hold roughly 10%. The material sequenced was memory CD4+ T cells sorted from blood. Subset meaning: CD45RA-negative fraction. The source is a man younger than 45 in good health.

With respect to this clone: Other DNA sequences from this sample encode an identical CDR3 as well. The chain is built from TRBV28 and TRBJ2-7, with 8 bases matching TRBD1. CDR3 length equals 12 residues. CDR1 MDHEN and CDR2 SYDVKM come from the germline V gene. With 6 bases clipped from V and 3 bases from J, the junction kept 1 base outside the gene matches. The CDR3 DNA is TGTGCCAGCAGACAGGGGGTCTACGAGCAGTACTTC. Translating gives CASRQGVYEQYF.

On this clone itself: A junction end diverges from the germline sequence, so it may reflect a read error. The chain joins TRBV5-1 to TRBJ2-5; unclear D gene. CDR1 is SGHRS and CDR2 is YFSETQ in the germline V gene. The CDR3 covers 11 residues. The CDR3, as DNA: TGTGCCAGCAGCTCGCGAGGGACCCAGTACTTC. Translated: CASSSRGTQYF.

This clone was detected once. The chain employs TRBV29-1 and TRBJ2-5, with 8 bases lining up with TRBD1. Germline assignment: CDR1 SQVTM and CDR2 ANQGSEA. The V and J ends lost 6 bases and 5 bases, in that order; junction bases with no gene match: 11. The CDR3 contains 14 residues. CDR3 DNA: TGCAGCGTAAGAATTGGACAGGGCTGGGAGACCCAGTACTTC. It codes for CSVRIGQGWETQYF.

CDR3 loop: CASSQDLREGYNEQFF. CDR3 nucleotides: TGCGCCAGCAGCCAAGATTTGAGGGAGGGCTACAATGAGCAGTTCTTC. V gene TRBV4-3 combines with J gene TRBJ2-1; 7 bases map to TRBD2. J gave up 3 bases and V 0 bases, and 5 bases lay outside the gene matches. Germline V gene sequence: CDR1 LGHNA, CDR2 YSLEER. CDR3 length: 16 amino acids.

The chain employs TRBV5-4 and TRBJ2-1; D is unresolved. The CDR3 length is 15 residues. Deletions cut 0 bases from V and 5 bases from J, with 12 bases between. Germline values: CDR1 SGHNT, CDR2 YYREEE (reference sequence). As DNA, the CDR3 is TGTGCCAGCAGCTTGGATGGTGCGAGCGACAATGAGCAGTTCTTC. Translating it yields CASSLDGASDNEQFF.

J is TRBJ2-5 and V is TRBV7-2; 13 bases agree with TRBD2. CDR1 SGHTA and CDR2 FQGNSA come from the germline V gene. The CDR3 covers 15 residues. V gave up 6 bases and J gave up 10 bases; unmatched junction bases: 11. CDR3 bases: TGTGCCAGCAGTCTGGAATGGACTAGCGGGAGTGTCCAGTACTTC. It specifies CASSLEWTSGSVQYF.

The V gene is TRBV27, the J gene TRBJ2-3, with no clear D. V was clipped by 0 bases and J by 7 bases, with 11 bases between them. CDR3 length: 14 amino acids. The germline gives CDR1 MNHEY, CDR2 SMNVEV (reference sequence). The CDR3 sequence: CASSLSFRPNTQYF. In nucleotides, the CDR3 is TGTGCCAGCAGTTTATCGTTCCGGCCCAATACGCAGTATTTT.

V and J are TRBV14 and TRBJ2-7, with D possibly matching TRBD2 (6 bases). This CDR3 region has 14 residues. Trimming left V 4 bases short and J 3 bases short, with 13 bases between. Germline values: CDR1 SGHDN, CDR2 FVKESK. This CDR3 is CASSLRDLDYEQYF. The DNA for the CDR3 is TGTGCCAGCAGCCTCAGGGACTTAGACTACGAGCAGTACTTC.

The CDR3 sequence is CASSEGVADTQYF. The CDR3 DNA follows: TGTGCCAGCAGTGAAGGCGTCGCCGATACGCAGTATTTT. The chain couples TRBV6-1 to TRBJ2-3; D unclear. The V end was cut by 1 base, the J end by 6 bases, with 8 bases between. Germline CDR1 reads MNHNS; CDR2 reads SASEGT. The CDR3 sequence is 13 residues long.

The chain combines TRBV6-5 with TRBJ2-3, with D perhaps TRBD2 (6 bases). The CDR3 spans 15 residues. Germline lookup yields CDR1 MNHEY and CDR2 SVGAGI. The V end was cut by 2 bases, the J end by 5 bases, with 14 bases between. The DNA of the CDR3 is TGTGCCAGCAGTTACGCCGAGATTAGCGGAGATACGCAGTATTTT. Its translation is CASSYAEISGDTQYF.

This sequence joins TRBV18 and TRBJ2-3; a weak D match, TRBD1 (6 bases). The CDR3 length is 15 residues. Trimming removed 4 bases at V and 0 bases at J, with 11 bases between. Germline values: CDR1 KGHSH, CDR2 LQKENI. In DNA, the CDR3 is TGTGCCAGCTCACAGGACAGTGCTAGCACAGATACGCAGTATTTT. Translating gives CASSQDSASTDTQYF.

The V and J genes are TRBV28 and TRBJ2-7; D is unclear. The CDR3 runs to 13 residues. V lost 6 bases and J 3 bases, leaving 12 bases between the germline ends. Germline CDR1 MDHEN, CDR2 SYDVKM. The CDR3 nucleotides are TGTGCCAGCAGGACGGGCCAGCTCTACGAGCAGTACTTC. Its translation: CASRTGQLYEQYF.

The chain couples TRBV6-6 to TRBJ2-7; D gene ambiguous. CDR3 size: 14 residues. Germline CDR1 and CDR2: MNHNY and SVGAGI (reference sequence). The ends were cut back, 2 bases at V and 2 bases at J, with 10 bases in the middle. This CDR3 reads CASSYAGSTYEQYF. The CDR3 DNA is TGTGCCAGCAGTTACGCCGGGTCCACCTACGAGCAGTACTTC.

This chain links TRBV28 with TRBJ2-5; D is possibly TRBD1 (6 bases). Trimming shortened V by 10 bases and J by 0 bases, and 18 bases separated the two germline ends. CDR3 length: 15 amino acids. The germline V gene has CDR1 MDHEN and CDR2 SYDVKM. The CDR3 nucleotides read TGTGCCATCTCACCCGGTGGGGGCTACCAAGAGACCCAGTACTTC. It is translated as CAISPGGGYQETQYF.

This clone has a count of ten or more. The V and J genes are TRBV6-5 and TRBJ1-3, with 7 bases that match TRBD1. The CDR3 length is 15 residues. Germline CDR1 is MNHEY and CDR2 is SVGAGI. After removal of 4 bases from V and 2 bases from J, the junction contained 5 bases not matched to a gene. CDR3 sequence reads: CASSSTGQAGNTIYF. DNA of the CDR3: TGTGCCAGCAGTTCCACCGGACAGGCTGGAAACACCATATATTTT.

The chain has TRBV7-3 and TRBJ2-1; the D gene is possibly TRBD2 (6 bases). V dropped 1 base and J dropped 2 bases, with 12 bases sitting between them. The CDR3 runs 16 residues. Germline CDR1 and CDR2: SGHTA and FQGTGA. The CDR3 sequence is CASSLRGDPTYNEQFF. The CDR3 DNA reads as TGTGCCAGCAGCTTAAGGGGGGACCCAACCTACAATGAGCAGTTCTTC.

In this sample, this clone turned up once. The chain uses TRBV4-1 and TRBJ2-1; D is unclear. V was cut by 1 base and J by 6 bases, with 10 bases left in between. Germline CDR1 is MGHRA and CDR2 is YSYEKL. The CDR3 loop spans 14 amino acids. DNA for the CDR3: TGCGCCAGCAGCCAAGTAGCCCAGCGCAATGAGCAGTTCTTC. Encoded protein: CASSQVAQRNEQFF.

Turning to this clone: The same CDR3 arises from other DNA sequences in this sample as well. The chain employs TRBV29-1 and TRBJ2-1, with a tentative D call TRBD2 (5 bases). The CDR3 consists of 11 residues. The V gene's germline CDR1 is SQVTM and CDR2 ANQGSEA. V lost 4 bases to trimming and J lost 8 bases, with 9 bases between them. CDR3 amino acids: CSVASGDEQFF. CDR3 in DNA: TGCAGCGTTGCCTCCGGGGATGAGCAGTTCTTC.

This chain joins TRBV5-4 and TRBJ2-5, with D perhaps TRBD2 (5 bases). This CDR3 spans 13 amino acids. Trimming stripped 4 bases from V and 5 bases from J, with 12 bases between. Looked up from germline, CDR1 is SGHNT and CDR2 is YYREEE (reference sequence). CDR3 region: CASSGWGEETQYF. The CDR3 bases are TGTGCCAGCAGCGGTTGGGGAGAGGAGACCCAGTACTTC.

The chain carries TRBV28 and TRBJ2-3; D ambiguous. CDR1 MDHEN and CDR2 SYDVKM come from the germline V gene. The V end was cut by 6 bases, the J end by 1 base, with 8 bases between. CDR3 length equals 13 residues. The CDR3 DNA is TGTGCCAGCAGATTTGCAGGCACAGATACGCAGTATTTT. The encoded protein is CASRFAGTDTQYF. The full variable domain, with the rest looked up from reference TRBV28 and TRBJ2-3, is DVKVTQSSRYLVKRTGEKVFLECVQDMDHENMFWYRQDPGLGLRLIYFSYDVKMKEKGDIPEGYSVSREKKERFSLILESASTNQTSMYLCASRFAGTDTQYFGPGTRLTVL.

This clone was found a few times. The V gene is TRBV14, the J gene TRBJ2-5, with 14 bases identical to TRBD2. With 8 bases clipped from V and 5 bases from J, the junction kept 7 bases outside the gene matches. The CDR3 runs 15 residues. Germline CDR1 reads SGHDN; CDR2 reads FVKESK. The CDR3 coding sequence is TGTGCCAGCCCGACTAGCGGGAGGGCGAACGAGACCCAGTACTTC. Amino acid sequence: CASPTSGRANETQYF.

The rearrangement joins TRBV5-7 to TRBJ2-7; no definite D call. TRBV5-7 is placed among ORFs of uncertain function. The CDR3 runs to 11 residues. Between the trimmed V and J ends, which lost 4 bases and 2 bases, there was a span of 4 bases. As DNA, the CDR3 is TGTGCCAGCAGCGCCCCCTACGAGCAGTACTTC. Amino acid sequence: CASSAPYEQYF.